This T cell receptor beta chain was sequenced in a study of neoadjuvant nivolumab and ipilimumab in lung cancer. Germline values: CDR1 SGHNT, CDR2 YYREEE (reference sequence). V shed 3 bases and J 6 bases; nucleotides not matched to a gene: 17. The CDR3 loop spans 19 amino acids. Sequencing was performed with immunoSEQ multiplex PCR; in TCRdb, only in-frame clones are kept and a portion is missing. Of about 30,000 clones in the sample, 83% were seen once. This clonotype originated in an adult with non-small cell lung cancer. This material consisted of tumor tissue, taken after neoadjuvant nivolumab, alone or with ipilimumab, at or shortly before surgery. V is TRBV5-4 and J is TRBJ2-2; TRBD1 matches 10 bases. CDR3 DNA sequence: TGTGCCAGCAGCTCGGGGACTTCGCATCGACAGGGGGCGCCCGGGGAGCTGTTTTTT. Translated, it gives CASSSGTSHRQGAPGELFF.